This T cell receptor beta chain was recorded in a study of shared clonotypes between healthy human individuals. This table comes from immunoSEQ multiplex PCR, and its TCRdb copy is limited to in-frame clones, with some not included. The sample yields about 360,000 clones, over 70% seen once. Germline CDR1 is SGHTS and CDR2 is YDEGEE. This CDR3 comprises 16 residues. V dropped 1 base and J dropped 2 bases, with 15 bases sitting between them. This clone came up a few times. This chain joins TRBV5-8 and TRBJ2-5, with D possibly being TRBD1 or TRBD2 (7 bases each). Sequenced material: memory CD4+ T cells sorted from blood. Subset: CD45RA-negative fraction. The origin of this receptor is a man aged 30-40 years in good health. As DNA, the CDR3 is TGTGCCAGCAGCTTGTGGGAGGGGGCGAATCAAGAGACCCAGTACTTC. This encodes CASSLWEGANQETQYF. The full variable domain, its missing parts supplied by reference TRBV5-8 and TRBJ2-5, is EAGVTQSPTHLIKTRGQQATLRCSPISGHTSVYWYQQALGLGLQFLLWYDEGEERNRGNFPPRFSGRQFPNYSSELNVNALELEDSALYLCASSLWEGANQETQYFGPGTRLLVL.